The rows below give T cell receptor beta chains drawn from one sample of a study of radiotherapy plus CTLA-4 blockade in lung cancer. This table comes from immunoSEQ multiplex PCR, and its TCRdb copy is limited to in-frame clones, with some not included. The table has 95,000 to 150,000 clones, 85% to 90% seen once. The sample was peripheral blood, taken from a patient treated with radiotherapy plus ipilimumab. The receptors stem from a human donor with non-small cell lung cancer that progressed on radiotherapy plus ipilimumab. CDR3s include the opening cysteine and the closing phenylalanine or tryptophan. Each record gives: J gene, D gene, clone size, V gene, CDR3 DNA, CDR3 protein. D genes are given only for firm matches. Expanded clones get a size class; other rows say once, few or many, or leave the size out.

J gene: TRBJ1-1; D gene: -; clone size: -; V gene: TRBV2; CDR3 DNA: TGTGCCAGCAGACAACCCTCCCGGATGAACACTGAAGCTTTCTTT; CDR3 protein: CASRQPSRMNTEAFF
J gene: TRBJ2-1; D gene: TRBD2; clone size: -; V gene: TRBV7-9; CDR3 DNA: TGTGCCAGCAGCTTAAAGTCCGGACTAGCGGGTGACAATGAGCAGTTCTTC; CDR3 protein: CASSLKSGLAGDNEQFF
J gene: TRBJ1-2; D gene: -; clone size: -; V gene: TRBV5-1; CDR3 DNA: TGCGCCAGCAGCCCGTCGACAGTTAACTATGGCTACACCTTC; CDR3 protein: CASSPSTVNYGYTF
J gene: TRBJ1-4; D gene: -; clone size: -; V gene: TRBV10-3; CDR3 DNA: TGTGCCAGCGCACAGGGAACAACTAATGAAAAACTGTTTTTT; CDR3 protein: CASAQGTTNEKLFF
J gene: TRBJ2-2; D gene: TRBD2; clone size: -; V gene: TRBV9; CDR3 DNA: TGTGCCAGCAGCGATAGGACTAGCGGGAACGACGGGGAGCTGTTTTTT; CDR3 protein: CASSDRTSGNDGELFF
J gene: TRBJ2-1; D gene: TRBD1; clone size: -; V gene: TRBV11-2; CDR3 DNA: TGTGCCAGCAACGCCCGGACAGGGGGCTCCTACAATGAGCAGTTCTTC; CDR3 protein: CASNARTGGSYNEQFF
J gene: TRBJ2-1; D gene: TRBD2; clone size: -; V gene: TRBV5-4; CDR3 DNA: TGTGCCAGCAGCGCCAGACTAGCGAGCGTCAATGAGCAGTTCTTC; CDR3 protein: CASSARLASVNEQFF
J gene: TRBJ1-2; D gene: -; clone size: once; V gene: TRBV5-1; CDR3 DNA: TGCGCCAGCAGCTCCCAGGTTGGGAACTATGGCTACACCTTC; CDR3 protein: CASSSQVGNYGYTF
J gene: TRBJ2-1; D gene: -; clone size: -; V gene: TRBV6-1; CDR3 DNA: TGTGCCAGCAGTGAAGCCGGGGTAAGCTCCTACAATGAGCAGTTCTTC; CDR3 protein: CASSEAGVSSYNEQFF
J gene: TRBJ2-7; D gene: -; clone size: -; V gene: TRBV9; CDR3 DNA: TGTGCCAGCAGCCCGGATACGGACGAGCAGTACTTC; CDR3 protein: CASSPDTDEQYF
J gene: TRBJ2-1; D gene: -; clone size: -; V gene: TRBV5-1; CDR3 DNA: TGCGCCAGCAGCTTGGCCTCGGTTCCATCCTACAATGAGCAGTTCTTC; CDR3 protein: CASSLASVPSYNEQFF
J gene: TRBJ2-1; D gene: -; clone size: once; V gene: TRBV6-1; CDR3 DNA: TGTGCCAGCAGTGAAGCTGGAGGGCGGCATGAGCAGTTCTTC; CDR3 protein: CASSEAGGRHEQFF
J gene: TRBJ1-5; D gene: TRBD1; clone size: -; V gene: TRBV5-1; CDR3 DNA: TGCGCCAGCAGCTTAACCGGGACAGGCAATCAGCCCCAGCATTTT; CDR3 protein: CASSLTGTGNQPQHF
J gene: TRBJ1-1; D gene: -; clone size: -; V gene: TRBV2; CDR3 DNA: TGTGCCAGCAGTCAACACGACACTGAAGCTTTCTTT; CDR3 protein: CASSQHDTEAFF
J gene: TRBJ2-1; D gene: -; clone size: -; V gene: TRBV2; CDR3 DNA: TGTGCCAGCAGTCCCTATTACTACAATGAGCAGTTCTTC; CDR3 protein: CASSPYYYNEQFF
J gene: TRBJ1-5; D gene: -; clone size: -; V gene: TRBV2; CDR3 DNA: TGTGCCAGCAGGAGGGGGGTCCCTAATAATCAGCCCCAGCATTTT; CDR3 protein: CASRRGVPNNQPQHF
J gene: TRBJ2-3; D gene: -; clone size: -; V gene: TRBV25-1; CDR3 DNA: TGTGCCAGCAGTGAATCGGGCACAGATACGCAGTATTTT; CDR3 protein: CASSESGTDTQYF
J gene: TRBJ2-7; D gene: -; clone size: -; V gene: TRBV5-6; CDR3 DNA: TGTGCCAGCAGCTTCGGGAGGACCGGACAGAAATACGAGCAGTACTTC; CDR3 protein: CASSFGRTGQKYEQYF
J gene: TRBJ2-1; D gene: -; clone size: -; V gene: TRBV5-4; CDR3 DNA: TGTGCCAGCAGCCGCGAGTCGAGGAATGAGCAGTTCTTC; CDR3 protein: CASSRESRNEQFF
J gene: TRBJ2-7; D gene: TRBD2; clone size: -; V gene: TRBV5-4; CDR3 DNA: TGTGCCAGCAGCCTCCCGGGACTAGCGGGGGGCCCCTACGAGCAGTACTTC; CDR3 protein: CASSLPGLAGGPYEQYF
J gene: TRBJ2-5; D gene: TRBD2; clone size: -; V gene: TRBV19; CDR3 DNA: TGTGCCAGTAGTAACCTTGGCGGGAGGGCCGGGACCCAGTACTTC; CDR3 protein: CASSNLGGRAGTQYF
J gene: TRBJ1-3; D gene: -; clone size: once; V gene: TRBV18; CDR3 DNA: TGTGCCAGCTCACCGCTAACAGGTTCTCCTAGAGGACCCTCTGGAAACACCATATATTTT; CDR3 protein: CASSPLTGSPRGPSGNTIYF
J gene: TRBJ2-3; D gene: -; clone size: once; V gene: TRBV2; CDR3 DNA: TGTGCCAGCAGGACCGGGGCCTACACAGATACGCAGTATTTT; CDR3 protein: CASRTGAYTDTQYF
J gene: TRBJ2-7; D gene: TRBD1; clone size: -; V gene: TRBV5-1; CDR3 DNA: TGCGCCAGCAGCTTCGGTAGGGGGCGCACCGAGCAGTACTTC; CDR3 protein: CASSFGRGRTEQYF
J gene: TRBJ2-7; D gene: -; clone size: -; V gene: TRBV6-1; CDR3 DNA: TGTGCCAGCAAGACAGTTGCCAGATACGAGCAGTACTTC; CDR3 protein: CASKTVARYEQYF
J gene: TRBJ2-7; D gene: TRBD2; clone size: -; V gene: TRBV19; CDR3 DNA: TGTGCCAGTAGTATGGGTCATCTAGCGGGGGTTTCCTACGAGCAGTACTTC; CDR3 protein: CASSMGHLAGVSYEQYF
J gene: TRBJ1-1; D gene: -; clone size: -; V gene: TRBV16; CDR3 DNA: TGTGCCAGCAGCCAATGGTCAGGGGCGAACACTGAAGCTTTCTTT; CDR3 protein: CASSQWSGANTEAFF
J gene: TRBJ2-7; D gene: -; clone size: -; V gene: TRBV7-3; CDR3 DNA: TGTGCCAGCAGCCCAGGGGGGAGCTCCTACGAGCAGTACTTC; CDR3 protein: CASSPGGSSYEQYF
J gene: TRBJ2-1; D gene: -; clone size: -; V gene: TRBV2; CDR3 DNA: TGTGCCAGCAGGGGCGCGCTACGGGGGCTACTCTTC; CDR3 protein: CASRGALRGLLF
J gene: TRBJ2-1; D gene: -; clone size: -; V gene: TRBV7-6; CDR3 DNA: TGTGCCAGCAGCTTAAATGGCTACAATGAGCAGTTCTTC; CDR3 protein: CASSLNGYNEQFF
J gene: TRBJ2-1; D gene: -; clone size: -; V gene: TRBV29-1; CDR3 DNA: TGCAGCGTTGAGACCGGCAATGAGCAGTTCTTC; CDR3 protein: CSVETGNEQFF
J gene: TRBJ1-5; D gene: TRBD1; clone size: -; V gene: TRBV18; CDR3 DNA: TGTGCCAGCTCACAAACCGGGACAGATAGCAATCAGCCCCAGCATTTT; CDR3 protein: CASSQTGTDSNQPQHF
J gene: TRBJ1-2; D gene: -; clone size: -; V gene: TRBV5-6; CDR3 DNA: TGTGCCAGCAGCTTGGTAGGACCGATCCCGACTGACGGCTACACCTTC; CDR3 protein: CASSLVGPIPTDGYTF
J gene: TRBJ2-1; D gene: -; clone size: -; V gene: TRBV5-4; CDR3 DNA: TGTGCCAGCAGCCGTTGGGGAGATGAGCAGTTCTTC; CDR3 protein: CASSRWGDEQFF
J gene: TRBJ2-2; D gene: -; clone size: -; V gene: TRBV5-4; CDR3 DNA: TGTGCCAGCAGCTTGGGGCCGGCTACGAACACCGGGGAGCTGTTTTTT; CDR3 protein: CASSLGPATNTGELFF
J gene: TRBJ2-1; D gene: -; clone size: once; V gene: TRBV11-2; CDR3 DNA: TGTGCCAGCAGCTTAGATCGGGGTAATGAGCAGTTCTTC; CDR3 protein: CASSLDRGNEQFF
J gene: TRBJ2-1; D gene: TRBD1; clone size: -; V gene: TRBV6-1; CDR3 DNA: TGTGCCAGCAGTGGCAGGGGGCGAAACAATGAGCAGTTCTTC; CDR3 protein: CASSGRGRNNEQFF
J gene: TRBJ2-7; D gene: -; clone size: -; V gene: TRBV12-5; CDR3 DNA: TGTGCTAGTGGCTGGAAGGAGCAGTACTTC; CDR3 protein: CASGWKEQYF
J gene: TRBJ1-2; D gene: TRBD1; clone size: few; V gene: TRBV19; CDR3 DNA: TGTGCCAGTAGCATCGACAGGGGGAACTATGGCTACACCTTC; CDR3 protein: CASSIDRGNYGYTF
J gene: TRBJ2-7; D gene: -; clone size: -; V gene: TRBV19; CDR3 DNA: TGTGCCAGTAGTATGGACAACACCTACGAGCAGTACTTC; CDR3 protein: CASSMDNTYEQYF
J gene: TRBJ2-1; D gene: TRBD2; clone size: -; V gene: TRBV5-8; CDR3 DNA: TGTGCCAGCAGCTTTCGGCGCGCGGGAGGGCCAGGTGAGCAGTTCTTC; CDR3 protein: CASSFRRAGGPGEQFF
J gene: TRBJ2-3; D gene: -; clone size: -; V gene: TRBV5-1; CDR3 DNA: TGCGCCAGCAGCTTGGGGACAGTGGGGACAGATACGCAGTATTTT; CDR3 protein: CASSLGTVGTDTQYF
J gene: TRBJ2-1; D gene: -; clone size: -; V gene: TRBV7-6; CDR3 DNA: TGTGCCAGCAGCTATGTAGCGACCAGCTCCTACAATGAGCAGTTCTTC; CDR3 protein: CASSYVATSSYNEQFF
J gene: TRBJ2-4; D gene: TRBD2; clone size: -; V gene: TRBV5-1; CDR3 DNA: TGCGCCAGCAGCAGCCTAGCGGGAGGACGGTTAACCAAAAACATTCAGTACTTC; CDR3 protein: CASSSLAGGRLTKNIQYF
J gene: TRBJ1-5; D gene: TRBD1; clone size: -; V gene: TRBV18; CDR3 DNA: TGTGCCAGCTCAGGAGGGACAGGGGGGGGTCAGCCCCAGCATTTT; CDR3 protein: CASSGGTGGGQPQHF
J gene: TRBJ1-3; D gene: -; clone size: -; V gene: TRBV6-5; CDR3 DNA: TGTGCCAGCAGTTACGGGTCACAGGGAAACACCATATATTTT; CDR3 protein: CASSYGSQGNTIYF